This TCR beta chain was captured by sequencing in a study of T cell clones after liver transplantation. Findings and caveats of the study: A significant post-transplant drop in circulating graft-donor-reactive CD4 TCRbeta sequences occurred in most of the 8 subjects.

With regard to this clone: As yet, its antigen is unknown.

The V end lost 0 bases, the J end lost 3 bases, and 5 bases lay between the germline ends. This CDR3 contains 14 residues. Germline V gene lookup returns CDR1 SGHTA and CDR2 FQGNSA. The data were produced by immunoSEQ multiplex PCR, yet TCRdb's version contains in-frame clones alone and is incomplete. The sample records about 22,000 clones, more than 60% being singletons. The clonotype comes from a human donor who received a liver transplant. This rearrangement joins TRBV7-2 to TRBJ2-2, with D uncertain. The sequenced sample was CD4+ T cells from blood, obtained before liver transplant. The CDR3 region is CASSLAHYTGELFF. CDR3 nucleotide sequence: TGTGCCAGCAGCTTAGCACACTACACCGGGGAGCTGTTTTTT.